The TCR beta chain under discussion was sequenced for a study of T cells in Graves' hyperthyroidism and ophthalmopathy. TCR beta CDR3 regions were amplified from RNA. RT-PCR in the first round (using the HTBI primer set) targeted the TCR CDR3. TCRdb re-called the multiplex PCR reads with MiXCR, one entry per CDR3 protein. The table shows about half a million distinct CDR3 sequences, with 22% occurring only once. V lost 4 bases, J lost 2 bases, and 12 bases lay in between. From germline, CDR1 is ENHRY and CDR2 SYGVKD. This CDR3 has 15 residues. This clonotype appeared a few times. The chain is built from TRBV10-3 and TRBJ2-1; D remains ambiguous. The sample comprised blood. This receptor was obtained from a woman in her 70s with Graves' ophthalmopathy. Here the CDR3 DNA reads TGTGCCATCAGTGGGAAACAGTCTACCTACAATGAGCAGTTCTTC. Translated: CAISGKQSTYNEQFF.